This T cell receptor beta chain came from a study of shared clonotypes between healthy human individuals. Profiled with immunoSEQ multiplex PCR; TCRdb holds only in-frame clones, not every one. The table records fewer than 1.6 million clones, approximately 98.5% of them present only once. This CDR3 has 15 residues. V lost 9 bases and J 4 bases, leaving 19 bases between the germline ends. Germline loops: CDR1 MNHNS, CDR2 SASEGT. The genes are TRBV6-1 and TRBJ1-5; D is possibly TRBD1 (6 bases). The sample comprised naive CD4+ T cells sorted from blood. Subset noted: CD45RA+ positively selected. The sequence derives from a man aged 25-45 years in good health. The CDR3 DNA is TGTGCCAGTCTAGGGGGGCAGGCACCGAATCAGCCCCAGCATTTT. Translation: CASLGGQAPNQPQHF.